This T cell receptor (beta chain) was captured in a study of CD4 T cells in relation to SARS-CoV-2 and coronaviruses. Study-wide context: ViraFEST: roughly ten-day antigen culture of PBMCs, then TCR beta CDR3 sequencing. The negative reference was HIV-1 Nef peptide pool or peptide-free culture.

To note about this clone: Its antigen is as yet unknown.

The CDR3 runs 17 residues. Trimming pared 3 bases from V and 1 base from J, leaving 17 bases between. Germline CDR1 is LGHNA and CDR2 is YSLEER. TCRdb's table, derived via immunoSEQ multiplex PCR, lists solely in-frame clones and lacks some. The sample yields around 25,000 clones, just under 75% seen once. CD4+ T cells from unexposed donors were obtained before the COVID-19 pandemic (2011-2018). Isolation of CD4+ T cells took place after roughly nine days in culture. On days 3 and 7, cultures got half fresh IL-2 medium. The rearrangement uses TRBV4-3 and TRBJ2-3, with D possibly TRBD2 on 5 matching bases. Sequencing was carried out using CD4+ T cells from PBMCs, cultured in vitro. The clonotype was recovered from a human donor in good health. CDR3 region: CASSQYWASGGTDTQYF. DNA for the CDR3: TGCGCCAGCAGCCAGTACTGGGCCAGCGGAGGCACAGATACGCAGTATTTT.